The 13 T cell receptor beta chains below all came from one sample that was sequenced in a study of cytomegalovirus exposure and HLA in healthy donors. The study ran its PCR with 60 Vbeta and 13 Jbeta primers. Clones were read by immunoSEQ multiplex PCR, and TCRdb kept only the in-frame ones, dropping some. Its listing shows around 200,000 clones. The sample comprised PBMCs. Receptors originate from a woman under 30 in good health and CMV-seropositive.

The chain recombines TRBV5-1 with TRBJ1-1; 10 bases are shared with TRBD1. Germline assignment: CDR1 SGHRS and CDR2 YFSETQ. CDR3 length: 15 amino acids. Losses at the gene ends were 4 bases for V and 11 bases for J; bases not matched to a gene: 14. CDR3 region: CASSHSGTGARRAFF. The CDR3 nucleotides read TGCGCCAGCAGCCACTCCGGGACAGGGGCTCGTCGGGCTTTCTTT.

The chain combines TRBV5-5 with TRBJ2-1, with D uncertain. This CDR3 spans 15 amino acids. V was clipped by 2 bases and J by 5 bases, with 14 bases between them. The germline V gene encodes CDR1 SGHKS and CDR2 YYEKEE (reference sequence). CDR3 nucleotides: TGTGCCAGCAGCTTCGGAGCCGCTCCAGACAATGAGCAGTTCTTC. Protein product: CASSFGAAPDNEQFF.

The V gene is TRBV5-1, the J gene TRBJ2-7, with 7 bases lining up with TRBD1. V lost 4 bases, J lost 2 bases, and 6 bases stayed unmatched. The CDR3 consists of 14 residues. Looked up from germline, CDR1 is SGHRS and CDR2 is YFSETQ. The CDR3 sequence: CASSLSGTAYEQYF. The CDR3 DNA reads TGCGCCAGCAGCCTCTCCGGGACAGCCTACGAGCAGTACTTC.

The chain recombines TRBV7-8 with TRBJ2-5; TRBD1 matches at 7 bases. Germline CDR1 SGHVS, CDR2 FQNEAQ. The V and J ends lost 5 bases and 2 bases, in that order; junction bases with no gene match: 2. This CDR3 is 13 amino acids long. The CDR3 is CASSGTAQETQYF. In DNA, the CDR3 is TGTGCCAGCAGCGGGACAGCTCAAGAGACCCAGTACTTC.

This chain connects TRBV10-3 to TRBJ2-1; no definite D call. The germline V gene encodes CDR1 ENHRY and CDR2 SYGVKD. This CDR3 is 12 amino acids long. Trimming removed 3 bases at V and 12 bases at J, with 12 bases between. The CDR3 reads CAISDPPAVQFF. The DNA for the CDR3 is TGTGCCATCAGTGATCCCCCTGCAGTGCAGTTCTTC.

V is TRBV30 and J is TRBJ2-5; TRBD2 matches 12 bases. V was clipped by 6 bases and J by 5 bases; unmatched bases: 7. The CDR3 runs 14 residues. Germline V lookup: CDR1 GTSNPN, CDR2 SVGIG (reference sequence). CDR3 in DNA: TGTGCCTGTAAGACTAGCGGGAGTAGTGAGACCCAGTACTTC. Translated, it gives CACKTSGSSETQYF.

The chain joins TRBV28 to TRBJ2-1, with 8 positions matching TRBD1. With V trimmed by 6 bases and J by 13 bases, 8 bases remained unmatched. Germline-derived CDR1 and CDR2 are MDHEN and SYDVKM. The CDR3 contains 12 residues. CDR3 loop: CASRTTGERQFF. In nucleotides, the CDR3 is TGTGCCAGCAGAACGACAGGGGAGAGACAGTTCTTC.

The chain couples TRBV28 to TRBJ2-2; no clear D. Trimming pared 4 bases from V and 4 bases from J, leaving 10 bases between. In germline, CDR1 is MDHEN, CDR2 SYDVKM. The CDR3 length is 14 residues. Written as DNA, the CDR3 is TGTGCCAGCAGTTCCGACTCGGGCACCGGGGAGCTGTTTTTT. It yields the protein CASSSDSGTGELFF. Using reference TRBV28 and TRBJ2-2 for the parts outside the CDR3, the full variable domain is DVKVTQSSRYLVKRTGEKVFLECVQDMDHENMFWYRQDPGLGLRLIYFSYDVKMKEKGDIPEGYSVSREKKERFSLILESASTNQTSMYLCASSSDSGTGELFFGEGSRLTVL.

This sequence joins TRBV2 and TRBJ2-2; 8 nucleotides agree with TRBD2. Per the germline V gene, CDR1 is SNHLY and CDR2 is FYNNEI. The CDR3 runs to 16 residues. V lost 2 bases to trimming and J lost 6 bases; unmatched junction nucleotides: 8. The CDR3 coding sequence is TGTGCCAGCAGTGAATCGAGCGGGAGCCCCCCCGGGGAGCTGTTTTTT. It specifies CASSESSGSPPGELFF.

The chain uses TRBV15 and TRBJ1-2, with 10 bases identical to TRBD1. The CDR3 is 14 amino acids. The germline V gene has CDR1 LNHNV and CDR2 YYDKDF (reference sequence). V was pared by 4 bases and J by 4 bases, with 3 bases of the junction left unmatched. The CDR3 DNA reads TGTGCCACCAGCACCGACAGGGGGCCCTATGGCTACACCTTC. The encoded protein is CATSTDRGPYGYTF.

The V call is TRBV19, the J call TRBJ2-7, with a tentative D call TRBD1 (5 bases). This CDR3 spans 13 amino acids. The germline V and J ends were trimmed by 3 bases and 4 bases, with 10 bases remaining between them. The germline CDR1 and CDR2 sequences are LNHDA and SQIVND (reference sequence). The CDR3 bases are TGTGCCAGTAGTATTTCGGCAGGGTACGAGCAGTACTTC. Its translation is CASSISAGYEQYF. Together with reference TRBV19 and TRBJ2-7, the CDR3 gives the full variable domain: DGGITQSPKYLFRKEGQNVTLSCEQNLNHDAMYWYRQDPGQGLRLIYYSQIVNDFQKGDIAEGYSVSREKKESFPLTVTSAQKNPTAFYLCASSISAGYEQYFGPGTRLTVT.

The CDR3 coding sequence is TGCAGCGTTGACCGGCAGGGGCTAGGAGCTTTCTTT. It yields the protein CSVDRQGLGAFF. This chain uses TRBV29-1 with TRBJ1-1; weak D call: TRBD1 (6 bases). Deletions cut 3 bases from V and 10 bases from J, with 15 bases between. CDR1 and CDR2 from the germline V gene are SQVTM and ANQGSEA. The CDR3 spans 12 residues.

J is TRBJ1-4 and V is TRBV9; the match to TRBD1 covers 7 bases. The CDR3 is 14 residues long. Germline CDR1 SGDLS, CDR2 YYNGEE. V lost 4 bases, J lost 8 bases, and 8 bases stayed unmatched. CDR3 DNA sequence: TGTGCCAGCAGCCCGAGACAGGGTAGAGAAAAACTGTTTTTT. As protein: CASSPRQGREKLFF. Using reference TRBV9 and TRBJ1-4 for the parts outside the CDR3, the full variable domain is DSGVTQTPKHLITATGQRVTLRCSPRSGDLSVYWYQQSLDQGLQFLIQYYNGEERAKGNILERFSAQQFPDLHSELNLSSLELGDSALYFCASSPRQGREKLFFGSGTQLSVL.